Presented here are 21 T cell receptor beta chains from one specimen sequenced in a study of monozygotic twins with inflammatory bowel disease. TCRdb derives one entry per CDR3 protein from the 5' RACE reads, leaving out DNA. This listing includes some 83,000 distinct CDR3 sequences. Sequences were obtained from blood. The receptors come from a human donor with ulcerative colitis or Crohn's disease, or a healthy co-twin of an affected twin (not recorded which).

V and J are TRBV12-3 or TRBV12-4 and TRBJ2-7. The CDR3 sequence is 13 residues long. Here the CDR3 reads CASSFRHSYEQYF.

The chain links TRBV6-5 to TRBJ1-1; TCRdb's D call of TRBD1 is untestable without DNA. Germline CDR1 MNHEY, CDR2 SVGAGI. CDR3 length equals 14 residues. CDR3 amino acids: CASSSQGASTEAFF.

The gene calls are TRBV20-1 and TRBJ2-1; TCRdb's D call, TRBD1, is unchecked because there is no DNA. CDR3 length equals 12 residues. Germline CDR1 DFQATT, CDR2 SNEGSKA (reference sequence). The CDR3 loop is CSALKRGNEQFF.

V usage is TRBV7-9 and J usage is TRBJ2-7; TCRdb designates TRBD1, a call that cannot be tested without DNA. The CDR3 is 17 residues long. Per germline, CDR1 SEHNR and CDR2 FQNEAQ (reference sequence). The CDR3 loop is CASSFLTDPAILYEQYF.

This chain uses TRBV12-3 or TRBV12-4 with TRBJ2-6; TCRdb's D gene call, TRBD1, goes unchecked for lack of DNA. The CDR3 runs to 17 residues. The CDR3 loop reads CASTSERGLGGANVLTF.

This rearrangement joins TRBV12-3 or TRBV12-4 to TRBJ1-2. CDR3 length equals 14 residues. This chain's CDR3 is CASSLAQGLVGYTF.

The CDR3 region is CASSLAGRVSYEQYF. The chain combines TRBV5-5 with TRBJ2-7; the TRBD1 assignment by TCRdb is unverifiable without DNA. Germline assignment: CDR1 SGHKS and CDR2 YYEKEE (reference sequence). The CDR3 contains 15 residues.

CDR3 region: CASSFIGRDFGNTIYF. The V gene is TRBV5-6, the J gene TRBJ1-3. There are 16 residues in the CDR3. In germline, CDR1 is SGHDT, CDR2 YYEEEE.

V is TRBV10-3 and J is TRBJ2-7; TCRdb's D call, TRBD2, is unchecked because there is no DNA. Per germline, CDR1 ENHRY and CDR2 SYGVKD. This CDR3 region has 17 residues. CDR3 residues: CAISESTSGALLYEQYF.

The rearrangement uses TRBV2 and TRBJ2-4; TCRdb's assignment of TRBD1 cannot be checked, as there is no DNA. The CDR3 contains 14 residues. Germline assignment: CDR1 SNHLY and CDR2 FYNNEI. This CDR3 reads CASYSLLPRNIQYF. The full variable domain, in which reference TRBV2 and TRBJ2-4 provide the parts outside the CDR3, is EPEVTQTPSHQVTQMGQEVILRCVPISNHLYFYWYRQILGQKVEFLVSFYNNEISEKSEIFDDQFSVERPDGSNFTLKIRSTKLEDSAMYFCASYSLLPRNIQYFGAGTRLSVL.

Here the CDR3 reads CASSPAGLEAFF. This chain joins TRBV18 and TRBJ1-1; TCRdb's D call, TRBD1, is unchecked because there is no DNA. The CDR3 spans 12 residues. Germline CDR1 reads KGHSH; CDR2 reads LQKENI.

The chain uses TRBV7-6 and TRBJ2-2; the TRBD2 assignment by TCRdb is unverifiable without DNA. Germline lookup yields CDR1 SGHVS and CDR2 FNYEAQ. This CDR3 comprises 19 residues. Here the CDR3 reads CASSLWGTSGGRLTGELFF. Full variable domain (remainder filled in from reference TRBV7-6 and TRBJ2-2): GAGVSQSPRYKVTKRGQDVALRCDPISGHVSLYWYRQALGQGPEFLTYFNYEAQQDKSGLPNDRFSAERPEGSISTLTIQRTEQRDSAMYRCASSLWGTSGGRLTGELFFGEGSRLTVL.

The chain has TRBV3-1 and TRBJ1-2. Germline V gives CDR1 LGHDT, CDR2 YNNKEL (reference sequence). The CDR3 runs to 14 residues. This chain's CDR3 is CASSQDNGYYGYTF.

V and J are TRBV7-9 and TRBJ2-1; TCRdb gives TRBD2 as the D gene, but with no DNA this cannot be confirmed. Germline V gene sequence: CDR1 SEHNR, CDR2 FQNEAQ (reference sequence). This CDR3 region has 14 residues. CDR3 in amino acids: CASSLGTMDNEQFF.

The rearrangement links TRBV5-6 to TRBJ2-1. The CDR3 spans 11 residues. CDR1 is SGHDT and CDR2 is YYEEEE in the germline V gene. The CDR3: CASSWTDEQFF.

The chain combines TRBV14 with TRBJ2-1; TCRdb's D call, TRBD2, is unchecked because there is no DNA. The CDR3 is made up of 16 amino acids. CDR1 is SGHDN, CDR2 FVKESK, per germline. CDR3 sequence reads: CASSQAQRGLDNEQFF.

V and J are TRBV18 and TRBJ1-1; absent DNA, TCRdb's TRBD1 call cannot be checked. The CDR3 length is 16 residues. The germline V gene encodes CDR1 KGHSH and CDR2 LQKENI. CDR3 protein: CASSLEAGTGDTEAFF.

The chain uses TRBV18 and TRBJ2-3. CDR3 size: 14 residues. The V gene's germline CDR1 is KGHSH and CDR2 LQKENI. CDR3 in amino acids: CASSPLALTDTQYF.

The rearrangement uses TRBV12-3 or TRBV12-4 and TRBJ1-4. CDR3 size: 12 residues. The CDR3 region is CASSLGVEKLFF.

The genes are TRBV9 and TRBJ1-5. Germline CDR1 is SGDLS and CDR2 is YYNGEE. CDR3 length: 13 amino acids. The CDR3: CASSAHPGQPQHF.

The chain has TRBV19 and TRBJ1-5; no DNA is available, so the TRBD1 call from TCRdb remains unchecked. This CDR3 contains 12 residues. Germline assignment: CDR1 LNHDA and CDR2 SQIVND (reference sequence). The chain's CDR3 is CATGQPNQPQHF.